This T cell receptor beta chain was captured by sequencing in a study of CD8+ T cells in alopecia areata. Sorted out of PBMCs were CD4+ T cells and CD8+ T cells. Extraction of RNA preceded its reverse transcription into cDNA, which served as the sequencing template. Assay: immunoSEQ multiplex PCR; the TCRdb copy retains only in-frame clones and omits some. The sample carries more than 150,000 clones, around 55% recorded once. With 2 bases clipped from V and 4 bases from J, the junction kept 7 bases outside the gene matches. The CDR3 extends over 16 amino acids. Germline V CDR1 and CDR2: SNHLY, FYNNEI.

The sample in question was CD8+ T cells sorted from blood, obtained at week 0. The chain is built from TRBV2 and TRBJ2-3; 9 nucleotides line up with TRBD2. The TCR was taken from a human donor with alopecia areata. The CDR3 protein is CASSEPLAGNPDTQYF. The CDR3 coding sequence is TGTGCCAGCAGTGAACCCCTAGCGGGGAATCCAGATACGCAGTATTTT.